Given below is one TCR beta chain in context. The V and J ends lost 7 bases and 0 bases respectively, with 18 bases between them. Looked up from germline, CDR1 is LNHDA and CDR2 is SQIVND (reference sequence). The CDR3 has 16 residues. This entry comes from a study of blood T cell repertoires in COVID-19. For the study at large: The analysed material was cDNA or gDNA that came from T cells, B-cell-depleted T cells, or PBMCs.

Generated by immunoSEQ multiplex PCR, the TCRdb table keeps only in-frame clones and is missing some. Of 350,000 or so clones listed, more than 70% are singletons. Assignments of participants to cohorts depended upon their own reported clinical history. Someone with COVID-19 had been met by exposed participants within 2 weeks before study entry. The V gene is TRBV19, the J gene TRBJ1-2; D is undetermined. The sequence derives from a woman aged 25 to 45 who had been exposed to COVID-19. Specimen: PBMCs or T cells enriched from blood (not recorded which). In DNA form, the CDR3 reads TGTGCCAGTACCCTGTCGTGGGCAGAAACTAACTATGGCTACACCTTC. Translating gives CASTLSWAETNYGYTF. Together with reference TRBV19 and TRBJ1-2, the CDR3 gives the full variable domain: DGGITQSPKYLFRKEGQNVTLSCEQNLNHDAMYWYRQDPGQGLRLIYYSQIVNDFQKGDIAEGYSVSREKKESFPLTVTSAQKNPTAFYLCASTLSWAETNYGYTFGSGTRLTVV.